Below, 18 T cell receptor beta chains from the same sample are listed, as sequenced in a study of T cell changes during pregnancy in multiple sclerosis. Assay: immunoSEQ multiplex PCR; the TCRdb copy retains only in-frame clones and omits some. The data show tens of thousands of clones, 80% to 95% seen once. Sequencing was performed on CD4+ T cells from peripheral blood mononuclear cells, taken in the second trimester of pregnancy. The receptors come from a female donor in good health, enrolled as a control in a pregnancy study.

J is TRBJ2-3 and V is TRBV30; TRBD2 might be the D (5 bases). Germline values: CDR1 GTSNPN, CDR2 SVGIG (reference sequence). V was clipped by 0 bases and J by 2 bases, with 12 bases between them. This CDR3 region has 15 residues. CDR3 DNA sequence: TGTGCCTGGAGTGTAGGTGGGAGACCCACAGATACGCAGTATTTT. As protein: CAWSVGGRPTDTQYF.

The rearrangement joins TRBV27 to TRBJ2-7; 7 bases are shared with TRBD2. The CDR3 is 13 amino acids. Trimming at V came to 3 bases and at J to 3 bases, leaving 2 bases not matched to a gene. Germline CDR1 is MNHEY and CDR2 is SMNVEV (reference sequence). CDR3 nucleotide sequence: TGTGCCAGCAGTTTCTGGGAGGGCTACGAGCAGTACTTC. Encoded protein: CASSFWEGYEQYF.

J is TRBJ2-7 and V is TRBV6-1; TRBD1 aligns across 10 bases. The ends lost 3 bases at V and 4 bases at J; junction bases unmatched: 6. This CDR3 contains 15 residues. CDR1 and CDR2 (germline): MNHNS, SASEGT. The CDR3 reads CASSEYGTGVYEQYF. Written as DNA, the CDR3 is TGTGCCAGCAGTGAGTACGGGACAGGGGTTTACGAGCAGTACTTC.

V and J are TRBV6-5 and TRBJ1-2; possibly TRBD1 for D (5 bases). This CDR3 has 13 amino acids. CDR1 is MNHEY, CDR2 SVGAGI, per germline. Trimming shortened V by 6 bases and J by 7 bases, and 15 bases separated the two germline ends. CDR3 in DNA: TGTGCCAGCAGCCGACTCGGGGGTGGTGGCTACACCTTC. Its translation: CASSRLGGGGYTF.

J is TRBJ1-6 and V is TRBV9; D ambiguous. Trimming cost V 5 bases and J 2 bases, with 11 bases left between them. The CDR3 loop spans 15 amino acids. CDR1 is SGDLS and CDR2 is YYNGEE in the germline V gene. Here the CDR3 reads CASSERSTYNSPLHF. CDR3 nucleotide sequence: TGTGCCAGCAGTGAGAGATCAACCTATAATTCACCCCTCCACTTT.

V gene TRBV12-5 combines with J gene TRBJ2-1; D might be TRBD1 (5 bases). The V gene lost 3 bases and the J gene lost 8 bases, with 11 bases spanning the gap. The CDR3 totals 13 residues. Germline V gene sequence: CDR1 LGHNT, CDR2 FRNRAP. CDR3 DNA: TGTGCTAGTGGTTTATCAGGGATCGATGAGCAGTTCTTC. Translation gives CASGLSGIDEQFF.

On this clone: Other DNA sequences from this sample encode an identical CDR3 as well. The gene calls are TRBV2 and TRBJ2-7; 8 nucleotides agree with TRBD1. Losses at the gene ends were 4 bases for V and 1 base for J; bases not matched to a gene: 6. This CDR3 is built from 15 residues. Germline CDR1 SNHLY, CDR2 FYNNEI. CDR3 amino acids: CASSGDRSDSYEQYF. The CDR3 nucleotides read TGTGCCAGCAGTGGGGACAGGTCCGATTCCTACGAGCAGTACTTC.

The chain is built from TRBV2 and TRBJ2-3; unclear D gene. Trimming left V 1 base short and J 0 bases short, with 5 bases between. Per germline, CDR1 SNHLY and CDR2 FYNNEI. There are 14 residues in the CDR3. The CDR3 DNA reads as TGTGCCAGCAGTGAAGGAGTAAGCACAGATACGCAGTATTTT. The encoded protein is CASSEGVSTDTQYF.

The chain employs TRBV7-9 and TRBJ2-1; possibly TRBD1 for D (6 bases). The ends were cut back, 7 bases at V and 0 bases at J, with 13 bases in the middle. Germline assignment: CDR1 SEHNR and CDR2 FQNEAQ (reference sequence). The CDR3 has 15 residues. The CDR3 is CASTNDRSSYNEQFF. CDR3 coding DNA: TGTGCCAGCACCAACGACAGGAGCTCCTACAATGAGCAGTTCTTC.

CDR3 coding DNA: TGTGCCAGCAGCTTACGGGGAGTCAATGAGCAGTTCTTC. This gives the protein CASSLRGVNEQFF. V usage is TRBV11-3 and J usage is TRBJ2-1, with D possibly TRBD2 on 5 matching bases. CDR1 is SGHNT and CDR2 is YENEEA in the germline V gene. CDR3 length equals 13 residues. The germline V and J ends were trimmed by 2 bases and 6 bases, with 8 bases remaining between them.

The V and J genes are TRBV5-1 and TRBJ2-1; 10 bases are a match to TRBD2. The CDR3 spans 15 residues. CDR1 and CDR2 from the germline V gene are SGHRS and YFSETQ. V lost 5 bases to trimming and J lost 11 bases; unmatched junction nucleotides: 13. CDR3 protein: CASRFERGGRVKQFF. DNA of the CDR3: TGCGCCAGCAGGTTTGAGCGGGGGGGCCGTGTCAAGCAGTTCTTC. Variable domain in full (rest from reference TRBV5-1 and TRBJ2-1): KAGVTQTPRYLIKTRGQQVTLSCSPISGHRSVSWYQQTPGQGLQFLFEYFSETQRNKGNFPGRFSGRQFSNSRSEMNVSTLELGDSALYLCASRFERGGRVKQFFGPGTRLTVL.

This chain connects TRBV12-2 to TRBJ2-7; the table's D call of TRBD2 was not tested on the DNA. TRBV12-2 corresponds to a pseudogene. This CDR3 is built from 19 residues. The CDR3 coding sequence is TGTGCAAGTCGCTTAGCAGTTACCGGGCTCATTCCGGGGGGAGGTGAGCAGTACTTC. This codes for CASRLAVTGLIPGGGEQYF.

The chain combines TRBV15 with TRBJ1-2, with 8 nucleotides matching TRBD1. After removal of 1 base from V and 6 bases from J, the junction contained 10 bases not matched to a gene. Germline V lookup: CDR1 LNHNV, CDR2 YYDKDF (reference sequence). The CDR3 has 16 amino acids. The CDR3 sequence: CATSRALDRAGDGYTF. In nucleotides, the CDR3 is TGTGCCACCAGCAGAGCATTGGACAGGGCGGGAGATGGCTACACCTTC.

The chain couples TRBV5-1 to TRBJ2-4; TRBD1 matches at 9 bases. Germline CDR1 and CDR2: SGHRS and YFSETQ. The CDR3 loop spans 19 amino acids. The V and J ends lost 4 bases and 1 base, in that order; junction bases with no gene match: 15. In nucleotides, the CDR3 is TGCGCCAGCAGCCAGAGGCTTACAGGGGGCGAGTGGGCCAAAAACATTCAGTACTTC. Its translation is CASSQRLTGGEWAKNIQYF.

The chain employs TRBV5-4 and TRBJ2-7; possibly TRBD2 for D (6 bases). The V gene lost 1 base and the J gene lost 4 bases, with 21 bases spanning the gap. Germline loops: CDR1 SGHNT, CDR2 YYREEE (reference sequence). The length of the CDR3 is 17 residues. This CDR3 is CASSLQLGGRTAYEQYF. The CDR3 DNA follows: TGTGCCAGCAGCTTGCAGCTTGGAGGGCGGACTGCTTACGAGCAGTACTTC.

The chain uses TRBV7-9 and TRBJ1-1; D gene ambiguous. Between the trimmed V and J ends, which lost 3 bases and 0 bases, there was a span of 8 bases. Germline lookup yields CDR1 SEHNR and CDR2 FQNEAQ (reference sequence). CDR3 length equals 14 residues. The CDR3 DNA reads as TGTGCCAGCAGCTTGCGGAACATGAACACTGAAGCTTTCTTT. Translated, it gives CASSLRNMNTEAFF.

Here the CDR3 reads CASSQDRGGTSYEQYF. CDR3 DNA: TGTGCCAGCAGCCAAGATCGGGGGGGGACCTCCTACGAGCAGTACTTC. The rearrangement uses TRBV4-2 and TRBJ2-7, with 8 bases fitting TRBD2. V shed 0 bases and J 0 bases; nucleotides not matched to a gene: 4. The CDR3 sequence is 16 residues long. Germline loops: CDR1 LGHNA, CDR2 YNFKEQ.

The V call is TRBV6-1, the J call TRBJ2-1, with 7 bases lining up with TRBD2. The CDR3 length is 16 residues. Germline lookup yields CDR1 MNHNS and CDR2 SASEGT. V dropped 1 base and J dropped 4; count of bases not matched to a gene: 7. This CDR3 is CASSEVRLAAYNEQFF. For the CDR3, the DNA is TGTGCCAGCAGTGAAGTTCGGCTAGCGGCTTACAATGAGCAGTTCTTC.